This note documents a single T cell receptor beta chain sequence. This clonotype was seen a few times. Its specific antigen is unknown. Per-nucleotide qualities are absent, and no much larger clonotype sits a single base away. These data originate in a study of identical twins listed by TCRdb under 2016. Context from the whole study: The study deep-sequenced TCR alpha and beta repertoires from monozygotic twins, unrelated adults of various ages and cord blood to test whether fetal clonotypes persist. Replicate twin experiments were performed at different times using different library preparation protocols to rule out contamination. What the research found in general, with its limitations: Out-of-frame TCR alpha sequences shared between twins showed an excess of low generation-probability sequences compared with coincidental sharing between unrelated individuals. Invariant T cells such as MAIT and iNKT could partly confound zero-insertion analyses, though diverse VJ usage argued against this for most clonotypes. Recombination models systematically underestimated out-of-frame TCR alpha sharing in monozygotic twins but agreed with sharing between unrelated individuals. In beta out-of-frame sequences, excess twin sharing was weaker, because having fewer shared sequences lowered the signal-to-noise ratio. Abundant cord blood beta clonotypes carried fewer insertions; young adult naive repertoires showed a weaker similar trend, while memory repertoires showed none. Because the same donors could not be followed over many years, the conclusions depended on cross-sectional statistical analysis.

Library construction relied on 5' RACE. Sequencing used an Illumina HiSeq 2000. Template switching introduced a universal primer binding site; the final cDNA contained a unique molecular identifier, enabling accurate counting of TCR cDNA molecules. Specific primers in the conserved constant-segment region were used to synthesize first-strand cDNA for TCR alpha and beta chains. To control for contamination, every cDNA library carried two barcodes: a SMART-Mk sample barcode plus Illumina barcodes. TruSeq adapter sequences and Illumina sample barcodes were added in two successive PCR steps. The Illumina HiSeq platform was used with custom primers to sequence TCR alpha and beta cDNA libraries. Processing in the source paper ran as follows. MiGEC was used to process raw reads and extract unique molecular identifiers, and MiXCR was used to find CDR3 positions. Recombination models were inferred per individual with the repgenHMM and IGoR tools using an EM algorithm. The tcR package in R was used for shared clonotype analysis, with sharing normalized by the product of cloneset sizes. To study raw recombination without the effects of thymic and clonal selection, out-of-frame nonproductive sequences were analyzed. TCRdb passed the public sequencing reads through fastp at Q25 and MiXCR, retaining productive beta sequences. Duplicate CDR3 protein sequences are folded into a single record with the most common DNA and genes. The V and J calls and clone size come from TCRdb's table, not from the authors' own analysis. This sample comprises roughly 230,000 distinct CDR3 sequences, around 8% of them detected only once. The leading ten clones occupy 3% of the sample.

Every donor was a healthy Caucasian. Three pairs of female monozygotic twins, all aged roughly 18 to 29 years, were included in the twin cohort. Positive isolation kits from Invitrogen were used to isolate the CD4+ and CD8+ T cell populations. V loses 2 bases, J loses 9 bases, and the germline ends lie 11 bases apart. Counted from cysteine to phenylalanine, this CDR3 has 12 amino acids. Of all the DNA, just the CDR3 is kept, 36 bases in frame from base 1. As encoded in the germline V gene (reference sequence), CDR1 is DFQATT while CDR2 is SNEGSKA. These data also featured in a second study, about yellow fever vaccine responses in identical twins. Reported in the second study: The authors reported that the T cell response to vaccination in identical twins appeared partly convergent and partly personalized. In identical twins, the study followed T cell clones that responded to the vaccine with precision.

The chain employs TRBV20-1 and TRBJ2-1; no confident D gene assignment can be made. The sequence derives from a woman between 18 and 29 years old in good health. The source material was CD8+ T cells sorted from blood. Here is the DNA: TGCAGTGCTAGAATCTTGGCACCTGAGCAGTTCTTC. Its protein product is CSARILAPEQFF.